The subject of this entry is one T cell receptor beta chain. The data stem from a study of blood T cell repertoires in COVID-19. In the study overall: COVID-19 samples collected from the United States, Italy and Spain covered acute and convalescent phases.

The CDR3 extends over 14 amino acids. CDR1 is SGHVS, CDR2 FQNEAQ, per germline. V lost 5 bases, J lost 2 bases, and 4 bases stayed unmatched. Those enrolled in Seattle joined during active infection and were followed longitudinally afterward. Generated by immunoSEQ multiplex PCR, the TCRdb table keeps only in-frame clones and is missing some. The sample holds roughly 170,000 clones, 85% to 90% seen once. This chain links TRBV7-8 with TRBJ2-7; TRBD1 agrees at 9 bases. The receptor was derived from a woman between 65 and 79 years old with COVID-19, enrolled during active disease. Material for sequencing was peripheral blood. The CDR3 bases are TGTGCCAGCAGCACAAGGGACAGGGCCTACGAGCAGTACTTC. Translating gives CASSTRDRAYEQYF.